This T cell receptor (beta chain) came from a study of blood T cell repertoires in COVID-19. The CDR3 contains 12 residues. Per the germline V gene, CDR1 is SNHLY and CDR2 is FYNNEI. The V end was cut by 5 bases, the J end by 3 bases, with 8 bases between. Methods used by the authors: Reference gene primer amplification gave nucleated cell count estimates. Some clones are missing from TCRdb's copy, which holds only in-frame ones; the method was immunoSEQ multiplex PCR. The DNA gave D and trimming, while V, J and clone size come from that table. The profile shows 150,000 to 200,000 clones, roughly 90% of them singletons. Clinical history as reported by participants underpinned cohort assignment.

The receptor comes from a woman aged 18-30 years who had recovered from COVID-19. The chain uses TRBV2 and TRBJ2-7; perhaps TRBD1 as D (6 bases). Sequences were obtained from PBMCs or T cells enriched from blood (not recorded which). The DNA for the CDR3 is TGTGCCAGCAGTAGACAGGTCTACGAGCAGTACTTC. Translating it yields CASSRQVYEQYF. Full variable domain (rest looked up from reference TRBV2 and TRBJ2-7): EPEVTQTPSHQVTQMGQEVILRCVPISNHLYFYWYRQILGQKVEFLVSFYNNEISEKSEIFDDQFSVERPDGSNFTLKIRSTKLEDSAMYFCASSRQVYEQYFGPGTRLTVT.